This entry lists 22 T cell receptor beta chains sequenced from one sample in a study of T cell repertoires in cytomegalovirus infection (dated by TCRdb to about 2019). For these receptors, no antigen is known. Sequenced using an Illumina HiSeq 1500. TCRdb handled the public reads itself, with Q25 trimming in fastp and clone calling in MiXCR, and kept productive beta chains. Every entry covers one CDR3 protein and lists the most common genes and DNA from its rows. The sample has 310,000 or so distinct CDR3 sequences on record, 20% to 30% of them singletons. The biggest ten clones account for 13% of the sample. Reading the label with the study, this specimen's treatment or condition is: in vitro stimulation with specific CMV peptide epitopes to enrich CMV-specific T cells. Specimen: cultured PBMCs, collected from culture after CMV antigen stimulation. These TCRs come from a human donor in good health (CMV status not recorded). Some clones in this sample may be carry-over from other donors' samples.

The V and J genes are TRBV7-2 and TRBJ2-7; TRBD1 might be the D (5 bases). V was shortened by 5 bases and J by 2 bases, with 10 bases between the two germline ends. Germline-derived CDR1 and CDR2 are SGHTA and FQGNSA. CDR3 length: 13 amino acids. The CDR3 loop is CASSLTGAYEQYF. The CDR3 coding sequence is TGTGCCAGCAGCCTTACAGGAGCCTACGAGCAGTACTTC.

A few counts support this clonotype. DNA for the CDR3: TGTGCCAGCAGCCAAGTGGCAGGGGGCGGGTACGAGCAGTACTTC. Its translation is CASSQVAGGGYEQYF. The V call is TRBV4-2, the J call TRBJ2-7; 8 nucleotides agree with TRBD1. The germline V gene has CDR1 LGHNA and CDR2 YNFKEQ. J lost 4 bases, V lost 1 base, and 6 bases had no gene match. The CDR3 totals 15 residues.

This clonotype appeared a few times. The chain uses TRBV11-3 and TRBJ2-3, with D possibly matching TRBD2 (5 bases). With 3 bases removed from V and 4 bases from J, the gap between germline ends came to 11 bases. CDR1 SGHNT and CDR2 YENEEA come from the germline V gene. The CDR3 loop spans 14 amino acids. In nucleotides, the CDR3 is TGTGCCAGCAGCTTCGACGTGAGGGCAGATACGCAGTATTTT. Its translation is CASSFDVRADTQYF.

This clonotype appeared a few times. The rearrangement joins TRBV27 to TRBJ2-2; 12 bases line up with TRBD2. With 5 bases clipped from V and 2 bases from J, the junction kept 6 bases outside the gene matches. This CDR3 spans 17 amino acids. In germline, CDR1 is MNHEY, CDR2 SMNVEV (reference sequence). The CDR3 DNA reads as TGTGCCAGCAGTCAACTAGCGGGAGGTGGAAACACCGGGGAGCTGTTTTTT. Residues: CASSQLAGGGNTGELFF.

The CDR3 coding sequence is TGCAGCGTTGACCGACAGGGCCCTAATGAAAAACTGTTTTTT. Residues: CSVDRQGPNEKLFF. This chain links TRBV29-1 with TRBJ1-4; 7 bases fit TRBD1. This CDR3 is 14 amino acids long. Germline CDR1 reads SQVTM; CDR2 reads ANQGSEA. V dropped 3 bases and J dropped 3; count of bases not matched to a gene: 4.

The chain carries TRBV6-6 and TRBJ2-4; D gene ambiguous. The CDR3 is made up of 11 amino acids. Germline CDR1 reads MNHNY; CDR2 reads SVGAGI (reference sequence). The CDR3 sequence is CVVLAKNIQYF. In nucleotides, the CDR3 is TGTGTTGTCCTAGCCAAAAACATTCAGTACTTC.

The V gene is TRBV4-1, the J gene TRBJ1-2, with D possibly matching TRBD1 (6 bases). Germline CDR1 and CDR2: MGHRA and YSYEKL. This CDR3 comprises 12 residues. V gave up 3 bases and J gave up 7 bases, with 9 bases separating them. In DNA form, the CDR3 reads TGCGCCAGCAGCCAGCAGGGGTTTGGCTACACCTTC. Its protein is CASSQQGFGYTF.

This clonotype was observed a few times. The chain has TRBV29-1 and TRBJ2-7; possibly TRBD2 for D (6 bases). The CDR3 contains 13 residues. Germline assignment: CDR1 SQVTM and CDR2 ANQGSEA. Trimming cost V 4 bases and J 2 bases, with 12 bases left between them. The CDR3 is CSVGRAATYEQYF. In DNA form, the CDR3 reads TGCAGCGTTGGGAGGGCGGCCACCTACGAGCAGTACTTC.

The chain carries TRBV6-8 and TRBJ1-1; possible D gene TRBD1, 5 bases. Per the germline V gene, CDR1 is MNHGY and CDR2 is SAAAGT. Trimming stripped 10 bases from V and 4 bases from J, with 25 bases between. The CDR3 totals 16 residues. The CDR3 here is CATTRGPTLPATEAFF. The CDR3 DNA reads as TGTGCCACGACCCGGGGCCCTACCCTGCCAGCCACTGAAGCTTTCTTT.

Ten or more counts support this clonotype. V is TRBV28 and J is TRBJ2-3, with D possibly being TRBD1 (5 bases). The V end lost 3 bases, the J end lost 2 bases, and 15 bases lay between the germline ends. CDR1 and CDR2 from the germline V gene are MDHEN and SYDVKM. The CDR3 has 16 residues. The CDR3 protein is CASSFNDRLSTDTQYF. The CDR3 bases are TGTGCCAGCAGTTTTAACGACAGACTTTCCACAGATACGCAGTATTTT.

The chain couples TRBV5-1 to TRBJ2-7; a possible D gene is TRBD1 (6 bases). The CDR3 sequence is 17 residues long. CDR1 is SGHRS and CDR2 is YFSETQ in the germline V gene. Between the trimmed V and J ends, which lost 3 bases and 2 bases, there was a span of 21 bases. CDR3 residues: CASSSTGTPKSAYEQYV. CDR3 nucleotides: TGCGCCAGCAGCTCCACCGGGACACCCAAATCCGCCTACGAGCAGTACGTC.

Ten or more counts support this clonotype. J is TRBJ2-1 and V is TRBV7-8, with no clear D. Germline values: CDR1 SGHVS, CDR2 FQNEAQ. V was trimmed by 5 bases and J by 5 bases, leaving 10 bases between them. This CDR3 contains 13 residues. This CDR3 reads CASSPDINNEQFF. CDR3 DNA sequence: TGTGCCAGCAGCCCAGACATTAACAATGAGCAGTTCTTC.

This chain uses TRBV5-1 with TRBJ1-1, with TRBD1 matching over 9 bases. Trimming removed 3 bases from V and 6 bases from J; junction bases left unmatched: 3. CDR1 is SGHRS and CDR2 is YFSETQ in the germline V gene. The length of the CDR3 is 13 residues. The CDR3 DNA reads TGCGCCAGCAGCTGGGGGGACAGGGCTGAAGCTTTCTTT. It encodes CASSWGDRAEAFF.

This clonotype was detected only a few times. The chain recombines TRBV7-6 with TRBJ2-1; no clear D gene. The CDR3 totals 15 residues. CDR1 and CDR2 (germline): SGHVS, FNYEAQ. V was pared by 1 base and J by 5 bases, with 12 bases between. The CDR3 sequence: CASSLGAYRDNEQFF. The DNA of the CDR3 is TGTGCCAGCAGCTTAGGAGCATACCGAGACAATGAGCAGTTCTTC.

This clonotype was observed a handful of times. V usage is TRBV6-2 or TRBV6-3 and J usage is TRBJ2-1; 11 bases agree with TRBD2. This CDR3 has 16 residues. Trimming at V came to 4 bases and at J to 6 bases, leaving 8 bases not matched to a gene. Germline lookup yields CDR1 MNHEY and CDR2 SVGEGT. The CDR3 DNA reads TGTGCCAGCAGTTTGACTAGCGGGGACCTGTTCAATGAGCAGTTCTTC. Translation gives CASSLTSGDLFNEQFF.

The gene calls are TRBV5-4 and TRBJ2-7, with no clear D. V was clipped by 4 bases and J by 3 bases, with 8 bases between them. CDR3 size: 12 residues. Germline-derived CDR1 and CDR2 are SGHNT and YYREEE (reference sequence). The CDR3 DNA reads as TGTGCCAGCAGCATTGGTAACTACGAGCAGTACGTC. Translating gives CASSIGNYEQYV.

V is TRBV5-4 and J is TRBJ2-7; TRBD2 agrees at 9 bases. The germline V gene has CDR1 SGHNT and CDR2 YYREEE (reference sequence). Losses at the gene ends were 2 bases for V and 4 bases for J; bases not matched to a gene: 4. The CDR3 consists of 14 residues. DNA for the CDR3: TGTGCCAGCAGCTTTAGCGGGAGTCGGTACGAGCAGTACTTC. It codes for CASSFSGSRYEQYF.

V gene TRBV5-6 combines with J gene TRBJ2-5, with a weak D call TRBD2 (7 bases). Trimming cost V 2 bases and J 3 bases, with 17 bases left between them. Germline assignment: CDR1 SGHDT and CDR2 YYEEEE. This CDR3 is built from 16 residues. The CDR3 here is CASSLQGQSGKETQYF. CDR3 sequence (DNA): TGTGCCAGCAGCTTACAGGGACAAAGCGGGAAAGAGACCCAGTACTTC.

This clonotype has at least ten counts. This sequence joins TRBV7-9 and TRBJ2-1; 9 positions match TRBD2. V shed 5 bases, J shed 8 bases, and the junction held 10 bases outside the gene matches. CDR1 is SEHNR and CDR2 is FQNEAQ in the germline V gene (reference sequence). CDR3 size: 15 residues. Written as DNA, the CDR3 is TGTGCCAGCAGCCCAGGACTAGCGACGACGCATGAGCAGTTCTTC. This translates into CASSPGLATTHEQFF.

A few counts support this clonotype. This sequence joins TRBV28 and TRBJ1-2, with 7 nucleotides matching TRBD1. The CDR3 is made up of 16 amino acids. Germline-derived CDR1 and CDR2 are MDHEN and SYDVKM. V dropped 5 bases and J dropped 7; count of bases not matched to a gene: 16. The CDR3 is CASSPRDSLTGRGYTF. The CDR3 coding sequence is TGTGCCAGCAGTCCGCGGGACAGCCTGACGGGACGTGGCTACACCTTC.

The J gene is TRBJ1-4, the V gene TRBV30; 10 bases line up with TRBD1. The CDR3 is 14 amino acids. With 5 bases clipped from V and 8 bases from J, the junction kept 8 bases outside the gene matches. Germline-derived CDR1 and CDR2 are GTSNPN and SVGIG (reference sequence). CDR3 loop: CAWSRQGAWEKLFF. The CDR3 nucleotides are TGTGCCTGGTCGAGACAGGGGGCATGGGAAAAACTGTTTTTT.

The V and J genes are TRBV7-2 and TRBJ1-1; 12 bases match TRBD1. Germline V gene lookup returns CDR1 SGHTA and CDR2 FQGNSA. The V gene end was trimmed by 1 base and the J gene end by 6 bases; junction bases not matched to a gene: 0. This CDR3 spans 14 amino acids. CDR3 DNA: TGTGCCAGCAGCTTAGGGGACAGGGGGCCTGAAGCTTTCTTT. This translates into CASSLGDRGPEAFF.